Following are 13 T cell receptor beta chains from one sample sequenced in a study of cytomegalovirus exposure and HLA in healthy donors. Libraries were prepared by immunoSEQ multiplex PCR; TCRdb keeps only in-frame clonotypes and omits some of them. This table holds 100,000 to 150,000 clones, roughly 89% found once. The sample comprised PBMCs. The receptors shown here come from a young woman in good health and CMV-seronegative.

The chain has TRBV7-9 and TRBJ1-2, with D possibly being TRBD1 (6 bases). CDR1 is SEHNR and CDR2 is FQNEAQ in the germline V gene (reference sequence). This CDR3 spans 18 amino acids. The V gene lost 5 bases and the J gene lost 7 bases, with 29 bases spanning the gap. DNA for the CDR3: TGTGCCAGCAGCCAACACTTAGGACAGAGGTTTCCAATTCGTGGCTACACCTTC. Its translation is CASSQHLGQRFPIRGYTF.

V gene TRBV12-5 combines with J gene TRBJ2-2, with 14 nucleotides matching TRBD2. This CDR3 comprises 18 residues. V was pared by 6 bases and J by 5 bases, with 11 bases of the junction left unmatched. Germline-derived CDR1 and CDR2 are LGHNT and FRNRAP. The CDR3 sequence: CASGIILGTSGSTGELFF. The CDR3 coding sequence is TGTGCTAGTGGGATAATCCTCGGGACTAGCGGGAGTACCGGGGAGCTGTTTTTT.

This clone has just a few counts. CDR3 DNA sequence: TGCGCCAGCCGAATTCGGACAGGGTTCTACGAGCAGTACTTC. Its protein product is CASRIRTGFYEQYF. The rearrangement uses TRBV10-2 and TRBJ2-7, with 8 bases that match TRBD1. CDR3 length: 14 residues. Germline values: CDR1 WSHSY, CDR2 SAAADI. Unmatched junction bases numbered 9, after V lost 8 bases and J lost 3 bases.

The genes are TRBV28 and TRBJ2-2; TRBD2 matches 7 bases. Germline CDR1 MDHEN, CDR2 SYDVKM. The CDR3 length is 15 residues. J lost 5 bases, V lost 1 base, and 4 bases had no gene match. CDR3 region: CASSLLGRGTGELFF. For the CDR3, the DNA is TGTGCCAGCAGTTTATTAGGGCGGGGGACCGGGGAGCTGTTTTTT.

The rearrangement joins TRBV7-9 to TRBJ1-1, with D possibly being TRBD1 (5 bases). Between the trimmed V and J ends, which lost 4 bases and 7 bases, there was a span of 13 bases. The CDR3 covers 13 residues. Germline CDR1 is SEHNR and CDR2 is FQNEAQ (reference sequence). CDR3 amino acids: CASSYQGLVEAFF. CDR3 coding DNA: TGTGCCAGCAGCTACCAGGGCTTGGTTGAAGCTTTCTTT.

The rearrangement links TRBV20-1 to TRBJ2-7; tentatively, D is TRBD2 (7 bases). Trimming removed 4 bases at V and 6 bases at J, with 10 bases between. The CDR3 consists of 11 residues. Germline CDR1 is DFQATT and CDR2 is SNEGSKA (reference sequence). The CDR3 here is CSAKRGGEQYF. The DNA for the CDR3 is TGCAGTGCTAAGAGGGGGGGCGAGCAGTACTTC.

V is TRBV7-3 and J is TRBJ2-5; D is possibly TRBD1 (5 bases). Per the germline V gene, CDR1 is SGHTA and CDR2 is FQGTGA. The V end lost 4 bases, the J end lost 5 bases, and 14 bases lay between the germline ends. This CDR3 comprises 14 residues. The CDR3 here is CASSWGGSMETQYF. Here the CDR3 DNA reads TGTGCCAGCAGCTGGGGCGGTTCGATGGAGACCCAGTACTTC.

This chain joins TRBV11-2 and TRBJ2-1, with 11 positions matching TRBD1. This CDR3 has 17 residues. V dropped 0 bases and J dropped 3; count of bases not matched to a gene: 4. CDR1 and CDR2 (germline): SGHAT, FQNNGV. CDR3: CASSLDLGTGGYNEQFF. The CDR3 nucleotides are TGTGCCAGCAGCTTAGATTTAGGGACAGGGGGCTACAATGAGCAGTTCTTC.

The V gene is TRBV2, the J gene TRBJ1-1; possibly TRBD1 for D (6 bases). This CDR3 contains 13 residues. Germline V gives CDR1 SNHLY, CDR2 FYNNEI. As DNA, the CDR3 is TGTGCAACCACACAAACAGGGCTAACTGAAGCTTTCTTT. It specifies CATTQTGLTEAFF.

The V and J genes are TRBV11-2 and TRBJ2-7; possible D gene TRBD2, 7 bases. Trimming took off 1 base at V and 4 bases at J, with 14 bases between the two ends. CDR1 is SGHAT and CDR2 is FQNNGV in the germline V gene. This CDR3 has 15 residues. The CDR3 region has the DNA TGTGCCAGCAGCTTAGCGGTAGGGGGGGCTTACGAGCAGTACTTC. It encodes CASSLAVGGAYEQYF.

The gene calls are TRBV12-5 and TRBJ1-2, with D possibly matching TRBD1 (5 bases). The germline V gene encodes CDR1 LGHNT and CDR2 FRNRAP. The CDR3 is 13 residues long. Trimming stripped 7 bases from V and 3 bases from J, with 12 bases between. Here the CDR3 reads CASDWTSHYGYTF. The DNA of the CDR3 is TGTGCTAGTGATTGGACAAGCCACTATGGCTACACCTTC.

Notes on this clone: The sample contains more than one DNA sequence encoding this CDR3. The chain couples TRBV11-2 to TRBJ2-1, with 7 bases fitting TRBD2. This CDR3 has 15 amino acids. CDR1 is SGHAT, CDR2 FQNNGV, per germline. The V and J ends lost 1 base and 4 bases, in that order; junction bases with no gene match: 4. The CDR3 DNA reads TGTGCCAGCAGCTTAGGGGGGGGGTCATACAATGAGCAGTTCTTC. Protein sequence: CASSLGGGSYNEQFF. Full variable domain (missing parts from reference TRBV11-2 and TRBJ2-1): EAGVAQSPRYKIIEKRQSVAFWCNPISGHATLYWYQQILGQGPKLLIQFQNNGVVDDSQLPKDRFSAERLKGVDSTLKIQPAKLEDSAVYLCASSLGGGSYNEQFFGPGTRLTVL.

The rearrangement joins TRBV7-2 to TRBJ2-2, with D hard to call. The ends were cut back, 0 bases at V and 6 bases at J, with 14 bases in the middle. The germline gives CDR1 SGHTA, CDR2 FQGNSA. CDR3 length: 16 amino acids. This CDR3 is CASSLAGLPEAGELFF. CDR3 nucleotide sequence: TGTGCCAGCAGCTTAGCTGGTCTACCTGAGGCCGGGGAGCTGTTTTTT.